These 11 T cell receptor beta chains came from one sample sequenced in a study of T-cell reconstitution after alpha-beta-depleted transplantation in children (dated by TCRdb to the mid-2010s). Libraries were built with PCR. TCRdb records Illumina HiSeq 2500 as the sequencer. To normalize quantification of the TCRbeta repertoire, the TCR libraries were built with molecular barcoding that relied on unique molecular identifiers. TCRdb trimmed the raw reads at Q25, called clones with MiXCR and kept productive beta chains. Every distinct CDR3 protein forms one entry, paired with its most common genes and DNA. Recorded for this sample are around 480,000 distinct CDR3 sequences; approximately 30% of them occurred a single time. Together, the top ten hold about 2.3% of the sample. Sequencing used PBMCs from the stem cell graft donor, obtained from the stem cell graft. The source is a human donor who donated a stem cell graft to a child with aplastic anemia.

The rearrangement joins TRBV20-1 to TRBJ1-1; D unclear. The germline V gene has CDR1 DFQATT and CDR2 SNEGSKA (reference sequence). Deletions cut 5 bases from V and 4 bases from J, with 14 bases between. The CDR3 spans 13 residues. The CDR3 nucleotides read TGCAGTGCTGCGTTCTTTGAGGGCACTGAAGCTTTCTTT. As protein: CSAAFFEGTEAFF.

The rearrangement links TRBV13 to TRBJ1-3; TRBD1 matches 11 bases. V dropped 5 bases and J dropped 2; count of bases not matched to a gene: 8. CDR3 size: 17 residues. CDR1 and CDR2 (germline): PRHDT, FYEKMQ (reference sequence). In DNA, the CDR3 is TGTGCCAGCAGCCTGACCGGGACAGGGGGAACTGGAAACACCATATATTTT. Amino acids: CASSLTGTGGTGNTIYF.

The genes are TRBV7-2 and TRBJ1-4, with D unclear. The CDR3 runs 16 residues. From germline, CDR1 is SGHTA and CDR2 FQGNSA. The V end lost 6 bases, the J end lost 5 bases, and 19 bases lay between the germline ends. The CDR3 nucleotides read TGTGCCAGCAGACCGAACAGTGCACACTCCAATGAAAAACTGTTTTTT. Its translation: CASRPNSAHSNEKLFF.

This clonotype occurred a few times. The gene calls are TRBV10-3 and TRBJ1-2; D is unresolved. Germline CDR1 and CDR2: ENHRY and SYGVKD. The CDR3 is 13 residues long. V gave up 6 bases and J gave up 4 bases, with 12 bases separating them. The CDR3 DNA reads TGTGCCATCAGAACAGACCTCAGCTATGGCTACACCTTC. It is translated as CAIRTDLSYGYTF.

This clonotype was detected only a few times. The V call is TRBV12-3 or TRBV12-4, the J call TRBJ2-7; D not resolved. The V gene lost 0 bases and the J gene lost 2 bases, with 11 bases spanning the gap. The CDR3 loop spans 15 amino acids. The CDR3 nucleotides are TGTGCCAGCAGTTTAGCGTCTACGGTAACCTACGAGCAGTACTTC. As protein: CASSLASTVTYEQYF.

Many counts were recorded for this clonotype. This chain joins TRBV7-2 and TRBJ1-5; no reliable D call. The CDR3 consists of 14 residues. Germline CDR1 is SGHTA and CDR2 is FQGNSA. The V end was cut by 2 bases, the J end by 6 bases, with 11 bases between. DNA of the CDR3: TGTGCCAGCAGCTTACTCGGGTGGGGTCAGCCCCAGCATTTT. Translating it yields CASSLLGWGQPQHF.

The rearrangement joins TRBV7-6 to TRBJ2-1, with 12 positions matching TRBD2. Unmatched junction bases numbered 9, after V lost 0 bases and J lost 9 bases. Germline V lookup: CDR1 SGHVS, CDR2 FNYEAQ. This CDR3 has 17 residues. The CDR3 is CASSLAPSGRASGEQFF. The CDR3 coding sequence is TGTGCCAGCAGCTTAGCCCCTAGCGGGAGGGCCTCCGGTGAGCAGTTCTTC.

This clonotype was seen a few times. In DNA, the CDR3 is TGTGCCTGGAGCGCTCTCCGGGACAGGGGAACTCGTACTAATGAAAAACTGTTTTTT. Its protein is CAWSALRDRGTRTNEKLFF. This chain uses TRBV30 with TRBJ1-4, with TRBD1 matching 10 bases. Germline CDR1 reads GTSNPN; CDR2 reads SVGIG (reference sequence). This CDR3 is 19 amino acids long. V lost 3 bases, J lost 2 bases, and 15 bases stayed unmatched.

There are a few counts of this clonotype. The chain employs TRBV29-1 and TRBJ2-5; 7 bases align to TRBD1. Germline CDR1 is SQVTM and CDR2 is ANQGSEA. The CDR3 loop spans 15 amino acids. The J segment lost 4 bases and the V segment lost 4 bases, leaving 12 bases of the junction unmatched. The chain's CDR3 is CSVVGDREWAETQYF. CDR3 nucleotide sequence: TGCAGCGTTGTGGGCGACAGGGAGTGGGCAGAGACCCAGTACTTC.

The J gene is TRBJ2-7, the V gene TRBV4-3; D is possibly TRBD2 (7 bases). V lost 1 base and J lost 2, with 12 bases in between. Germline V gene lookup returns CDR1 LGHNA and CDR2 YSLEER. This CDR3 contains 15 residues. The CDR3 is CASSQGLRGPYEQYF. The CDR3 region has the DNA TGCGCCAGCAGCCAAGGCTTGCGGGGGCCCTACGAGCAGTACTTC.

The chain is built from TRBV24-1 and TRBJ2-3; 8 bases agree with TRBD2. With V trimmed by 7 bases and J by 0 bases, 2 bases remained unmatched. The germline CDR1 and CDR2 sequences are KGHDR and SFDVKD. CDR3 size: 14 residues. CDR3 region: CATRPSGSTDTQYF. DNA for the CDR3: TGTGCCACCAGGCCTAGCGGGAGCACAGATACGCAGTATTTT.